What follows are 13 T cell receptor beta chains derived from one specimen sequenced in a study of technical replicates of blood from a handful of donors. The method was immunoSEQ multiplex PCR; TCRdb's version includes in-frame clones alone and lacks a portion of them. The data contain 76,000 or so clones, about 86% of them singletons. The sample taken for sequencing was PBMCs. The receptors originated from a human donor in good health. Some clones in this sample may be carry-over from other donors' samples.

V is TRBV2 and J is TRBJ1-4; no firm D call. The germline gives CDR1 SNHLY, CDR2 FYNNEI. With 7 bases removed from V and 0 bases from J, the gap between germline ends came to 12 bases. This CDR3 is built from 15 residues. The CDR3 loop is CASNQIRATNEKLFF. Written as DNA, the CDR3 is TGTGCCAGCAATCAGATCCGTGCAACTAATGAAAAACTGTTTTTT. Drawing the rest from reference TRBV2 and TRBJ1-4, the complete variable domain is EPEVTQTPSHQVTQMGQEVILRCVPISNHLYFYWYRQILGQKVEFLVSFYNNEISEKSEIFDDQFSVERPDGSNFTLKIRSTKLEDSAMYFCASNQIRATNEKLFFGSGTQLSVL.

This clone was observed a single time. The DNA of the CDR3 is TGTGCCAGTAGTATAGAGGGGCAGGGGTTTCAGCCCCAGCATTTT. Residues: CASSIEGQGFQPQHF. The V call is TRBV19, the J call TRBJ1-5, with D tentatively TRBD1 (6 bases). CDR3 length equals 15 residues. Germline V CDR1 and CDR2: LNHDA, SQIVND (reference sequence). Trimming took 0 bases from V and 6 from J, leaving 12 bases between them.

V usage is TRBV7-8 and J usage is TRBJ1-3, with D possibly being TRBD1 (5 bases). Germline CDR1 and CDR2: SGHVS and FQNEAQ. Deletions cut 1 base from V and 0 bases from J, with 10 bases between. CDR3 length equals 16 residues. The CDR3 DNA is TGTGCCAGCAGCTTAGAAGGGGCGAACTCTGGAAACACCATATATTTT. It encodes CASSLEGANSGNTIYF.

V and J are TRBV5-6 and TRBJ2-7; D not resolved. Germline assignment: CDR1 SGHDT and CDR2 YYEEEE. The CDR3 sequence is 15 residues long. V shed 7 bases and J shed 2 bases, with 19 bases lying between them. The CDR3 DNA follows: TGTGCCAGCCGCCTGATAGGAGAGCAACCCTACGAGCAGTACTTC. This sequence encodes CASRLIGEQPYEQYF.

The chain combines TRBV19 with TRBJ1-2; D is possibly TRBD1 (6 bases). This CDR3 is built from 11 residues. The germline V gene encodes CDR1 LNHDA and CDR2 SQIVND (reference sequence). V was pared by 8 bases and J by 8 bases, with 12 bases between. In DNA form, the CDR3 reads TGTGCCAGTTATATCAGGGGCGGCTACACCTTC. Its translation: CASYIRGGYTF.

The chain has TRBV6-5 and TRBJ1-1; D is possibly TRBD1 (6 bases). There are 14 residues in the CDR3. The V gene's germline CDR1 is MNHEY and CDR2 SVGAGI. Trimming removed 6 bases from V and 1 base from J, with 12 bases in between. In DNA, the CDR3 is TGTGCCAGCAGCCCTGACAGGCAGAACACTGAAGCTTTCTTT. Its protein is CASSPDRQNTEAFF.

The chain is built from TRBV6-1 and TRBJ2-5, with TRBD1 identical over 7 bases. Trimming cost V 10 bases and J 3 bases; bases outside gene matches: 8. Germline lookup yields CDR1 MNHNS and CDR2 SASEGT. CDR3 length: 13 residues. CDR3 nucleotide sequence: TGTGCCATTGCCGGGACAGCGAAAGAGACCCAGTACTTC. Translating gives CAIAGTAKETQYF.

The V and J genes are TRBV7-7 and TRBJ2-1, with TRBD1 matching 8 bases. This CDR3 region has 12 residues. Germline trimming cut 7 bases from V and 7 bases from J; bases unmatched to any gene: 3. Germline lookup yields CDR1 SSHAT and CDR2 FNYEAQ (reference sequence). CDR3 in amino acids: CASIGQGNEQFF. DNA for the CDR3: TGTGCCAGCATCGGACAGGGAAATGAGCAGTTCTTC.

This clone was seen only a few times. The gene calls are TRBV4-1 and TRBJ2-1; possible D gene TRBD2, 7 bases. Trimming removed 1 base from V and 1 base from J, with 14 bases in between. This CDR3 comprises 17 residues. Germline CDR1 reads MGHRA; CDR2 reads YSYEKL. The CDR3 coding sequence is TGCGCCAGCAGCCAAGTGGGGCGGGGGCCTTCCTACAATGAGCAGTTCTTC. Encoded protein: CASSQVGRGPSYNEQFF.

The chain joins TRBV30 to TRBJ2-5; 8 bases are shared with TRBD2. This CDR3 has 14 amino acids. Germline lookup yields CDR1 GTSNPN and CDR2 SVGIG (reference sequence). Trimming took 4 bases from V and 2 from J; bases not matched to a gene: 6. CDR3 coding DNA: TGTGCCTGGACCAAAATAGCGGGACAAGAGACCCAGTACTTC. It yields the protein CAWTKIAGQETQYF.

There are a few counts of this clone. The genes are TRBV5-6 and TRBJ1-1; no clear D. The V gene lost 0 bases and the J gene lost 1 base, with 4 bases spanning the gap. Germline lookup yields CDR1 SGHDT and CDR2 YYEEEE. CDR3 length: 13 amino acids. Here the CDR3 DNA reads TGTGCCAGCAGCTTGGACAGGAACACTGAAGCTTTCTTT. This gives the protein CASSLDRNTEAFF.

The chain joins TRBV11-2 to TRBJ2-7; TRBD2 might be the D (5 bases). This CDR3 has 13 residues. In germline, CDR1 is SGHAT, CDR2 FQNNGV. The V gene lost 6 bases and the J gene lost 6 bases, with 15 bases spanning the gap. Written as DNA, the CDR3 is TGTGCCAGCAGGCAAGAACCTAGCATCGAGCAGTACTTC. Encoded protein: CASRQEPSIEQYF.

V is TRBV5-4 and J is TRBJ1-1; 10 bases agree with TRBD1. This CDR3 region has 15 residues. V was clipped by 5 bases and J by 5 bases; unmatched bases: 9. Germline V gene lookup returns CDR1 SGHNT and CDR2 YYREEE (reference sequence). The DNA for the CDR3 is TGTGCCAGCAGAACGGGGGGACAGGGGAGGACTGAAGCTTTCTTT. Translated, it gives CASRTGGQGRTEAFF.